This T cell receptor (beta chain) comes out of a study of control samples from healthy donors and cancer patients (dated by TCRdb to about 2020). V loses 4 bases, J loses 0 bases, and the germline ends lie 10 bases apart. The germline V gene gives CDR1 as ENHRY and CDR2 as SYGVKD. The CDR3, cysteine through phenylalanine, is 15 amino acids long. Of the read, only the CDR3 DNA is kept; its 45 bases are in frame from base 1. In the case of this clone: It lacks a known antigen. Base qualities are not at hand, and no much larger clone is one base apart.

Library prep was done by the immunoSEQ multiplex PCR assay. TCRdb obtained this table from immuneACCESS and retained in-frame rearrangements with V and J assigned. These tables miss some clones; where compared with another copy, unresolved V genes account for less than half of the shortfall, and the remainder is unexplained. Within this sample are approximately 94,000 clones, with about 88% of them counted one time only. About 1.3% of the sample is taken by the ten largest. Sequences were obtained from blood. The rearranged chain carries TRBV10-3 and TRBJ2-1, with the D gene not confidently named. The TCR sequence derives from a woman in her forties or fifties in good health. The encoded CDR3 is CAISAGRSSYNEQFF. The bases read TGTGCCATCAGTGCGGGCAGAAGCTCCTACAATGAGCAGTTCTTC.